This T cell receptor (beta chain) was captured by sequencing in a study of blood T cell repertoires in COVID-19. Study as a whole: Researchers got acute and convalescent COVID-19 samples from the United States, Italy and Spain. Nucleic acid was either cDNA or gDNA, and it came from T cells, B-cell-depleted T cells, or PBMCs.

The CDR3 sequence is 17 residues long. Between the trimmed V and J ends, which lost 1 base and 0 bases, there was a span of 11 bases. Germline-derived CDR1 and CDR2 are SGHRS and YFSETQ. Study processing details: It was from reference gene primer amplification that nucleated cell counts were estimated. The protocol was immunoSEQ multiplex PCR, while the TCRdb copy is restricted to in-frame clones and leaves out a portion. V, J and clone size were drawn from that table, and D and trimming were deduced from the DNA. The sample contains under 250,000 clones, around nine tenths of which appear only once.

The sample consisted of peripheral blood. The V and J genes are TRBV5-1 and TRBJ1-6; D is uncertain. The TCR was taken from a woman aged 60 to 75 who had recovered from COVID-19. Here the CDR3 reads CASSLSNSGSYNSPLHF. The CDR3 nucleotides read TGCGCCAGCAGCTTGTCGAACAGCGGCTCCTATAATTCACCCCTCCACTTT.